A single sample is the source of the 24 T cell receptor beta chains below, sequenced in a study of early T cells in non-severe SARS-CoV-2 infection. TCRdb passed the 5' RACE reads through MiXCR, listing each CDR3 protein once. The sample shows roughly 43,000 distinct CDR3 sequences, 20% to 25% of them seen only once. The sample was whole blood, taken at baseline. Receptor source: an adult who was a healthcare worker with PCR-confirmed SARS-CoV-2 infection or an uninfected control (not recorded which).

This clonotype has only a few counts. The genes are TRBV6-5 and TRBJ2-3, with 7 bases fitting TRBD1. Germline V CDR1 and CDR2: MNHEY, SVGAGI. The trim removed 2 bases at V and 2 bases at J, leaving 4 bases unmatched. There are 15 residues in the CDR3. The CDR3 is CASSYGTALTDTQYF. Written as DNA, the CDR3 is TGTGCCAGCAGTTACGGGACAGCCCTCACAGATACGCAGTATTTT.

Only a few counts were recorded for this clonotype. V and J are TRBV7-2 and TRBJ2-5; 14 bases are a match to TRBD2. The CDR3 is made up of 18 amino acids. V lost 5 bases, J lost 5 bases, and 13 bases stayed unmatched. Germline CDR1 and CDR2: SGHTA and FQGNSA. The CDR3 coding sequence is TGTGCCAGCAGCCCATGGTTTGGACTAGCGGGGGGCTGGGAGACCCAGTACTTC. This encodes CASSPWFGLAGGWETQYF.

The chain links TRBV27 to TRBJ1-1, with D tentatively TRBD1 (6 bases). V gave up 2 bases and J gave up 3 bases, with 16 bases separating them. CDR3 length: 16 residues. In germline, CDR1 is MNHEY, CDR2 SMNVEV (reference sequence). CDR3 region: CASSLDPTGRHTEAFF. The CDR3 DNA sequence: TGTGCCAGCAGTTTAGACCCGACAGGAAGGCACACTGAAGCTTTCTTT.

J is TRBJ2-1 and V is TRBV29-1; D assignment may be TRBD1 or TRBD2 (5 bases each). Deletions cut 4 bases from V and 7 bases from J, with 5 bases between. Per germline, CDR1 SQVTM and CDR2 ANQGSEA. This CDR3 spans 10 amino acids. DNA for the CDR3: TGCAGCGTTGGGGGGAATGAGCAGTTCTTC. This encodes CSVGGNEQFF.

This clonotype appeared a few times. This chain connects TRBV11-3 to TRBJ2-1; D is possibly TRBD2 (7 bases). This CDR3 region has 17 residues. Germline assignment: CDR1 SGHNT and CDR2 YENEEA. The V end was cut by 1 base, the J end by 6 bases, with 19 bases between. The CDR3 sequence: CASSLGSRGGLGNEQFF. CDR3 DNA sequence: TGTGCCAGCAGCTTAGGAAGTCGCGGGGGCTTAGGCAATGAGCAGTTCTTC.

J is TRBJ1-1 and V is TRBV29-1, with TRBD1 as a possible D gene (5 bases). This CDR3 has 14 residues. Germline CDR1 is SQVTM and CDR2 is ANQGSEA. The germline V and J ends were trimmed by 0 bases and 4 bases, with 12 bases remaining between them. DNA of the CDR3: TGCAGCGTTGAAGATCAGGGCCCGGGCACTGAAGCTTTCTTT. Translation: CSVEDQGPGTEAFF.

This clonotype was seen only a few times. V usage is TRBV4-2 and J usage is TRBJ1-3, with D possibly TRBD1 on 6 matching bases. V lost 1 base to trimming and J lost 0 bases, with 16 bases between them. Germline V gene lookup returns CDR1 LGHNA and CDR2 YNFKEQ. The CDR3 has 18 residues. The CDR3 sequence is CASSQAAAGEFSGNTIYF. In DNA, the CDR3 is TGTGCCAGCAGCCAAGCCGCGGCAGGGGAGTTCTCTGGAAACACCATATATTTT.

V usage is TRBV6-1 and J usage is TRBJ2-3; D is undetermined. This CDR3 comprises 13 residues. Germline V gene sequence: CDR1 MNHNS, CDR2 SASEGT. V dropped 5 bases and J dropped 4 bases, with 10 bases sitting between them. This CDR3 reads CASSSTRSDTQYF. The DNA of the CDR3 is TGTGCCAGCAGTTCTACGCGGTCAGATACGCAGTATTTT.

This clonotype was seen at least ten times. J is TRBJ2-1 and V is TRBV18; a possible D gene is TRBD2 (6 bases). This CDR3 has 17 residues. Trimming cost V 0 bases and J 7 bases, with 19 bases left between them. Germline-derived CDR1 and CDR2 are KGHSH and LQKENI. The CDR3: CASSPPRAGTGRNEQFF. The CDR3 DNA sequence: TGTGCCAGCTCACCACCGAGGGCCGGGACTGGGCGAAATGAGCAGTTCTTC.

The chain employs TRBV24-1 and TRBJ2-3; the match to TRBD1 covers 9 bases. V was clipped by 9 bases and J by 0 bases; unmatched bases: 0. Germline V gives CDR1 KGHDR, CDR2 SFDVKD. The CDR3 is made up of 13 amino acids. CDR3 residues: CATGTGSTDTQYF. Here the CDR3 DNA reads TGTGCCACCGGGACAGGGAGCACAGATACGCAGTATTTT.

This clonotype appeared a single time. This sequence joins TRBV18 and TRBJ2-6, with D hard to call. V was trimmed by 0 bases and J by 4 bases, leaving 10 bases between them. This CDR3 is 16 amino acids long. Per germline, CDR1 KGHSH and CDR2 LQKENI. CDR3 region: CASSPPEMRGANVLTF. The DNA of the CDR3 is TGTGCCAGCTCACCACCGGAAATGAGGGGGGCCAACGTCCTGACTTTC.

This chain joins TRBV6-1 and TRBJ1-1; D may be TRBD1 (5 bases). From germline, CDR1 is MNHNS and CDR2 SASEGT. V was pared by 5 bases and J by 3 bases, with 10 bases between. CDR3 size: 13 residues. CDR3 sequence (DNA): TGTGCCAGCAGTAGACAGCTCTACACTGAAGCTTTCTTT. Translated, it gives CASSRQLYTEAFF.

Only a few counts were recorded for this clonotype. The genes are TRBV5-5 and TRBJ1-1; no clear D. CDR3 length equals 14 residues. The germline V gene encodes CDR1 SGHKS and CDR2 YYEKEE (reference sequence). Trimming took 3 bases from V and 6 from J, leaving 15 bases between them. The CDR3 here is CASSSGLQIAEAFF. In DNA form, the CDR3 reads TGTGCCAGCAGCTCCGGCCTTCAGATCGCTGAAGCTTTCTTT.

The chain joins TRBV5-4 to TRBJ2-5; either TRBD1 or TRBD2 may supply D (5 bases each). In germline, CDR1 is SGHNT, CDR2 YYREEE (reference sequence). V lost 2 bases and J lost 3, with 11 bases in between. The CDR3 runs 14 residues. The CDR3 is CASSLLRGEETQYF. Here the CDR3 DNA reads TGTGCCAGCAGCTTACTCCGGGGCGAAGAGACCCAGTACTTC.

This clonotype is large. V usage is TRBV27 and J usage is TRBJ2-2; 8 nucleotides agree with TRBD1. Germline V gene sequence: CDR1 MNHEY, CDR2 SMNVEV (reference sequence). V dropped 5 bases and J dropped 1; count of bases not matched to a gene: 3. The CDR3 runs to 15 residues. The CDR3 protein is CASSPDRENTGELFF. Here the CDR3 DNA reads TGTGCCAGCAGTCCGGACAGGGAGAACACCGGGGAGCTGTTTTTT.

CDR3 bases: TGTGCCAGCCACGGAGGGAGCTCCTACAATGAGCAGTTCTTC. It yields the protein CASHGGSSYNEQFF. This chain connects TRBV6-5 to TRBJ2-1; TRBD2 might be the D (6 bases). There are 14 residues in the CDR3. V shed 8 bases and J shed 0 bases, with 11 bases lying between them. Germline V gene sequence: CDR1 MNHEY, CDR2 SVGAGI.

The chain recombines TRBV9 with TRBJ2-7; TRBD2 might be the D (7 bases). This CDR3 comprises 16 residues. Trimming removed 0 bases at V and 0 bases at J, with 13 bases between. In germline, CDR1 is SGDLS, CDR2 YYNGEE. CDR3 nucleotide sequence: TGTGCCAGCAGCGTAGATTGCGGGGGCGTCTCCTACGAGCAGTACTTC. Translation gives CASSVDCGGVSYEQYF.

The chain uses TRBV5-4 and TRBJ1-3, with no clear D. This CDR3 contains 15 residues. CDR1 is SGHNT and CDR2 is YYREEE in the germline V gene (reference sequence). The V end was cut by 0 bases, the J end by 2 bases, with 9 bases between. CDR3 nucleotide sequence: TGTGCCAGCAGCTTGGATAGGTCCCCTGGAAACACCATATATTTT. Its translation: CASSLDRSPGNTIYF.

This clonotype was seen only a few times. The chain links TRBV20-1 to TRBJ2-1; no clear D gene. Trimming shortened V by 0 bases and J by 10 bases, and 10 bases separated the two germline ends. Germline lookup yields CDR1 DFQATT and CDR2 SNEGSKA (reference sequence). The CDR3 sequence is 12 residues long. CDR3: CSARDRLIEQFF. CDR3 coding DNA: TGCAGTGCTAGAGATCGGCTCATCGAGCAGTTCTTC.

This clonotype appeared once. The chain joins TRBV6-2 or TRBV6-3 to TRBJ1-2; D not resolved. Germline CDR1 MNHEY, CDR2 SVGEGT. This CDR3 is built from 16 residues. The V gene lost 6 bases and the J gene lost 0 bases, with 17 bases spanning the gap. The CDR3, as DNA: TGTGCCAGCAGCCTGATGGATGTAGGTCCTAACTATGGCTACACCTTC. Translating gives CASSLMDVGPNYGYTF.

The gene calls are TRBV7-2 and TRBJ2-7; D possibly corresponds to TRBD1 (6 bases). In germline, CDR1 is SGHTA, CDR2 FQGNSA. With 5 bases removed from V and 8 bases from J, the gap between germline ends came to 13 bases. The CDR3 contains 12 residues. The CDR3 bases are TGTGCCAGCAGCGAGCAGGGGTACAAGCAGTACTTC. This gives the protein CASSEQGYKQYF.

The chain has TRBV12-3 or TRBV12-4 and TRBJ1-6; no clear D. This CDR3 spans 11 amino acids. Trimming took 6 bases from V and 8 from J, leaving 5 bases between them. The CDR3 bases are TGTGCCAGCAGGACCGATTCACCCCTCCACTTT. This sequence encodes CASRTDSPLHF.

J is TRBJ2-5 and V is TRBV11-2, with 10 positions matching TRBD2. CDR1 and CDR2 from the germline V gene are SGHAT and FQNNGV. The V and J ends lost 1 base and 1 base, in that order; junction bases with no gene match: 3. The length of the CDR3 is 16 residues. CDR3 sequence reads: CASSLGASGGQETQYF. The CDR3 DNA reads as TGTGCCAGCAGCTTAGGGGCTAGCGGGGGCCAAGAGACCCAGTACTTC.

The genes are TRBV27 and TRBJ1-1, with D possibly matching TRBD1 (5 bases). There are 13 residues in the CDR3. Germline loops: CDR1 MNHEY, CDR2 SMNVEV (reference sequence). V shed 5 bases and J shed 6 bases, with 13 bases lying between them. CDR3 loop: CASSHFREAEAFF. As DNA, the CDR3 is TGTGCCAGCAGTCACTTCAGGGAGGCTGAAGCTTTCTTT.